This T cell receptor beta chain is from a study of blood T cell repertoires in COVID-19. The repertoire was sequenced with immunoSEQ multiplex PCR; TCRdb's copy has only in-frame clones and lacks some. Of 430,000 or so clones listed, 70% to 90% are singletons. Exposed participants encountered a COVID-19 case during the 2 weeks preceding study entry. The receptor's source is a woman younger than 35 who had been exposed to COVID-19. Sequenced input: PBMCs or T cells enriched from blood (not recorded which).

CDR3 amino acids: CASLDGGNYGYTF. The CDR3 DNA sequence: TGTGCCAGCCTTGACGGGGGAAACTATGGCTACACCTTC. The rearrangement joins TRBV28 to TRBJ1-2, with D perhaps matching TRBD1 (5 bases). V lost 8 bases, J lost 2 bases, and 12 bases lay in between. The CDR3 is 13 amino acids. Germline V CDR1 and CDR2: MDHEN, SYDVKM.